This T cell receptor beta chain comes out of a study of blood T cell repertoires in COVID-19. Source study methods: Estimated nucleated cell counts came from reference gene primer amplification. The assay was immunoSEQ multiplex PCR, and TCRdb's table has in-frame clones only and misses some. V, J and clone size are taken as reported in that table, and D and trimming were inferred from the DNA itself. The table shows over 200,000 clones, with 85% to 90% occurring only once. Germline CDR1 and CDR2: SGHAT and FQNNGV. CDR3 size: 14 residues. V lost 5 bases and J 8 bases, leaving 16 bases between the germline ends. Grouping used clinical history reported by participants in a survey and questionnaire.

The sample was PBMCs or T cells enriched from blood (not recorded which). The gene calls are TRBV11-2 and TRBJ2-1, with D perhaps matching TRBD2 (5 bases). The clonotype originates from a man aged 18 to 29 who had recovered from COVID-19. The CDR3 is CASSPVAARDEQFF. The CDR3 nucleotides are TGTGCCAGCAGCCCCGTAGCCGCGAGGGATGAGCAGTTCTTC.